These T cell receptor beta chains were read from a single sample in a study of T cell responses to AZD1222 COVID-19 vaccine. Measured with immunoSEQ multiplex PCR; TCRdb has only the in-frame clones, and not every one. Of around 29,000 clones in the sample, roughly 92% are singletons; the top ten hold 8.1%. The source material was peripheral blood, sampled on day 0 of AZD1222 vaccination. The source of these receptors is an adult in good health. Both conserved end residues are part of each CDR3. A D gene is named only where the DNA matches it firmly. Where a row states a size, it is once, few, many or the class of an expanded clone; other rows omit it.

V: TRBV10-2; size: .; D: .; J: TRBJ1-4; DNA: TGCGCCAGCAATGGAGGTCTTGCAACTAATGAAAAACTGTTTTTT; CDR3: CASNGGLATNEKLFF
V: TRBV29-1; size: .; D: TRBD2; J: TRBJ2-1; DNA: TGCAGCGTTGGGACTAGCGGGAGGGGGACGGCCTACAATGAGCAGTTCTTC; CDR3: CSVGTSGRGTAYNEQFF
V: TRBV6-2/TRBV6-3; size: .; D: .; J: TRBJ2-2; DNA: TGTGCCAGCCGCCACGCAATGGGGACCGGGGAGCTGTTTTTT; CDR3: CASRHAMGTGELFF
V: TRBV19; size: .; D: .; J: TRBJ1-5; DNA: TGTGCCAGTAGCCTTTGGGAGGAGCCCCAGCATTTT; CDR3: CASSLWEEPQHF
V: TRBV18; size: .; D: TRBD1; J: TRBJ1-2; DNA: TGTGCCAGCTCATCGACAGGGTTCTATGGCTACACCTTC; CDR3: CASSSTGFYGYTF
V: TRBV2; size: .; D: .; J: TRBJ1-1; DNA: TGTGCCAGCAGCGGCCAGGGGAACACTGAAGCTTTCTTT; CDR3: CASSGQGNTEAFF
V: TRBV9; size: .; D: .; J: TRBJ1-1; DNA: TGTGCCAGCAGCGGGGCAGCGAACACTGAAGCTTTCTTT; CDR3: CASSGAANTEAFF
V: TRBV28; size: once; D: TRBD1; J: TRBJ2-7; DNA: TGTGCCAGCAGTTGGAGGAGACAGGGATCCTACGAGCAGTACTTC; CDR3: CASSWRRQGSYEQYF
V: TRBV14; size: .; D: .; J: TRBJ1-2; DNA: TGTGCCAGCAGCCTTGAAACAGGTCTAGCTAACTATGGCTACACCTTC; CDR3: CASSLETGLANYGYTF
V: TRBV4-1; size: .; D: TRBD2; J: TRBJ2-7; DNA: TGCGCCAGCAGCCTCGGGACTAACGGAGCCTACGAGCAGTACTTC; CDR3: CASSLGTNGAYEQYF
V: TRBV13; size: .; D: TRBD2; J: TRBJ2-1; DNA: TGTGCCAGCAGCGCTTTTAGCGGGGGGGCTAGCTCCTACAATGAGCAGTTCTTC; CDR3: CASSAFSGGASSYNEQFF
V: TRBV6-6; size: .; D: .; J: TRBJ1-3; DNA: TGTGCCAGCAGTCAAGACGCGGCCGGAGGGGATTTT; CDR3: CASSQDAAGGDF
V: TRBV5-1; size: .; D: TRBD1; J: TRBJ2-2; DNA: TGCGCCAGCCGACAGGGGGCGAGCACCGGGGAGCTGTTTTTT; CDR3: CASRQGASTGELFF
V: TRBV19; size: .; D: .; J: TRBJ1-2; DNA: TGTGCCAGTAGCCCCCCAAGGAGACAGAGGGTTGGAGGCTACACCTTC; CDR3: CASSPPRRQRVGGYTF
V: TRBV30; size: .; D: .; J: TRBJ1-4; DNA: TGTGCCTGGAGGAAAGCTAATGAAAAACTGTTTTTT; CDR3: CAWRKANEKLFF
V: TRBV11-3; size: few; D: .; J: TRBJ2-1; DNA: TGTGCCAGCAGCTTAGCTGGACTCGGAGGAAATGAGCAGTTCTTC; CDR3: CASSLAGLGGNEQFF
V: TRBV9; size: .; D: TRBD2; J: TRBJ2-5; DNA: TGTGCCAGCAGCGAAGGACTAGCGGGGGTGCAAGAGACCCAGTACTTC; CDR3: CASSEGLAGVQETQYF
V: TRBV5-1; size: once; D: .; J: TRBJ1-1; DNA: TGCGCCAGCAGCCCAAGGTCTCCCACTGAAGCTTTCTTT; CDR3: CASSPRSPTEAFF
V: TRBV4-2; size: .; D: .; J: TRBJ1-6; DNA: TGTGCCAGCAGCCACCCGGACCCAGGGATCACCCTCCACTTT; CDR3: CASSHPDPGITLHF
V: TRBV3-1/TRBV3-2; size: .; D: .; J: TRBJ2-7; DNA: TGTGCCAGCAGCCAAGGACAGCTGCCTACCTACGAGCAGTACTTC; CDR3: CASSQGQLPTYEQYF
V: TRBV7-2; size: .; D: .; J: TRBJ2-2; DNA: TGTGCCAGCAGCTTAGGAGGGGTTGGAATCACCGGGGAGCTGTTTTTT; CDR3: CASSLGGVGITGELFF
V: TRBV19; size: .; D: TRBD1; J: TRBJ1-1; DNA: TGTGCCAGTAGTACCCGGACAGGGTTTAACACTGAAGCTTTCTTT; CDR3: CASSTRTGFNTEAFF
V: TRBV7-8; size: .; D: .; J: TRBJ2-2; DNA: TGTGCCAGCAGCCGTGGCGGGGAGCTGTTTTTT; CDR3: CASSRGGELFF
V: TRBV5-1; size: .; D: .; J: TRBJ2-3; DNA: TGCGCCAGCAGCTTGTATAGCGGAATATCCACAGATACGCAGTATTTT; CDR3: CASSLYSGISTDTQYF
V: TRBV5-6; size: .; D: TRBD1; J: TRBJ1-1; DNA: TGTGCCAGCAGTTCCGACAGGGTATCGATTCGGGACACTGAAGCTTTTTTT; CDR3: CASSSDRVSIRDTEAFF
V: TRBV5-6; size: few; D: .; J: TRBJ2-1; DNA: TGTGCCAGCAGCTTAGGGAGCTCCTACAATGAGCAGTTCTTC; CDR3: CASSLGSSYNEQFF
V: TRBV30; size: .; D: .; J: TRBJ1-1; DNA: TGTGCCATTGAAGGGGTCCAAGCTTTCTTT; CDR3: CAIEGVQAFF
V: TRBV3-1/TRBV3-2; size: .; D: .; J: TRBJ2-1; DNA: TGTGCCAGCAGCCTAAACCAGGGCCCCTACAATGAGCAGTTCTTC; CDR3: CASSLNQGPYNEQFF
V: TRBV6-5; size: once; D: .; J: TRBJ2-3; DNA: TGTGCCAGCAGACTAGGACAGTTCACAGATACGCAGTATTTT; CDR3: CASRLGQFTDTQYF
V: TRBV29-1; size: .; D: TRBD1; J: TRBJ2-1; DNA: TGCAGCGTTGAGGAGGTGACAGGGAACAATGAGCAGTTCTTC; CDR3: CSVEEVTGNNEQFF
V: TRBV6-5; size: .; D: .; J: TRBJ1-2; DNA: TGTGCCAGCAGTCGACAGGAGACTTACTATGGCTACACCTTC; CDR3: CASSRQETYYGYTF
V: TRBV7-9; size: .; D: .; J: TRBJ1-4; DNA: TGTGCCAGCAGCTTAGCATTAGAGGTGATGGGTGAAAAACTGTTTTTT; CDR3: CASSLALEVMGEKLFF
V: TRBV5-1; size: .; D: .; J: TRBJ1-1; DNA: TGCGCCAGCAGCTTGGCCACTAACTTAGGCACTGAAGCTTTCTTT; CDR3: CASSLATNLGTEAFF
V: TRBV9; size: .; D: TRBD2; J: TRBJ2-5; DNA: TGTGCCAGCAGCGTAAGATCCCTAGCGGGAGTTGGGGAGACCCAGTACTTC; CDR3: CASSVRSLAGVGETQYF
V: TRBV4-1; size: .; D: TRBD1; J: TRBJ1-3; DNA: TGCGCCAGCAGCCCGGGACAGGGTTCTGGAAACACCATATATTTT; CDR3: CASSPGQGSGNTIYF
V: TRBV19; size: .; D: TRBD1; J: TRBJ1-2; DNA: TGTGCCAGTAGCCTAGACAGGGGGCGCGGCTACACCTTC; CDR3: CASSLDRGRGYTF
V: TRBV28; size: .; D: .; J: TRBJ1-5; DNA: TGTGCCAGCAGTCTCCTGGCCCAGCCCCAGCATTTT; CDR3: CASSLLAQPQHF
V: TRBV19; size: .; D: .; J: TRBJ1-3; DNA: TGTGCCAGTAGTGAAAGGAGCTCTGGAAACACCATATATTTT; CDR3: CASSERSSGNTIYF
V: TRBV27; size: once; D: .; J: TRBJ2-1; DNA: TGTGCCAGCAGTACCTTAATTGCGTTTCCCCTCGATGAGCAGTTCTTC; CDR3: CASSTLIAFPLDEQFF
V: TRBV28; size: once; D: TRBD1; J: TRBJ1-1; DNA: TGTGCCAGCAGTTATAGCCTGACAGGGACACCAAAAGCTTTCTTT; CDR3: CASSYSLTGTPKAFF
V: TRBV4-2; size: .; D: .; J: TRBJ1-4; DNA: TGTGCCAGCAGCCAGACTGGGGGCCATGAAAAACTGTTTTTT; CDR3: CASSQTGGHEKLFF
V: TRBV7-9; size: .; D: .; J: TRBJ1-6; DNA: TGTGCCAGCAGCCTCCTCGGAGGGTCGTCTAATTCACCCCTCCACTTT; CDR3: CASSLLGGSSNSPLHF
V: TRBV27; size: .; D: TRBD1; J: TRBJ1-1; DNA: TGTGCCACCAGGGGGACGGACCTCAGCCTTGAAGCTTTCTTT; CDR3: CATRGTDLSLEAFF
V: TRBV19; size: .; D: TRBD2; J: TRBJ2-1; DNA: TGTGCCAGTAGGAAGGAGACTAGCGGGAGTCTCACTGAGCAGTTCTTC; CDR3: CASRKETSGSLTEQFF
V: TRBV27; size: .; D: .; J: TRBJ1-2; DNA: TGTGCCAGCAGTTTCGGGCCGTTCTATGGCTACACCTTC; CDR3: CASSFGPFYGYTF
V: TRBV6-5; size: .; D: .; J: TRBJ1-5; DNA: TGTGCCAGCAGTCCCCTGGGGGGAGGGAATCAGCCCCAGCATTTT; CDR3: CASSPLGGGNQPQHF
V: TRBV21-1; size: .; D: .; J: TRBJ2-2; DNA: TGTGCCAGCAGCAAAAGAGAGGGGATGAACACCGGGGAGCTGTTTTTT; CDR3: CASSKREGMNTGELFF
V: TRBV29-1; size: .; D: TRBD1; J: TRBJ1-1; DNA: TGCAGCGCCCGGGACAGGGAGAACACTGAAGCTTTCTTT; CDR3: CSARDRENTEAFF
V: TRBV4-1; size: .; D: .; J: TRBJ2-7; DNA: TGCGCCAGCAGCCGTGCCGTCACAGGAGTTCCTTACGAGCAGTACTTC; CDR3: CASSRAVTGVPYEQYF
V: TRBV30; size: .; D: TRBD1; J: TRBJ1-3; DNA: TGTGCCTGGAGTCCACCCAATAAGGGACAGTTTGGAAACACCATATATTTT; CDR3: CAWSPPNKGQFGNTIYF
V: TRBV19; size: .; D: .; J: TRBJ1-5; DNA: TGTGCCAGTAGTATGTTGGGTCAGCCCCAGCATTTT; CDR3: CASSMLGQPQHF
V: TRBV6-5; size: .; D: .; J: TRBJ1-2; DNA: TGTGCCAGCAGTTACGGGGGTATTGGTGGCTACACCTTC; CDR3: CASSYGGIGGYTF
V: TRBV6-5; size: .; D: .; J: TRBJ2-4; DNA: TGTGCCAGCAGTTACGAGGGAACGGGGGTCAAAAACATTCAGTACTTC; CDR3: CASSYEGTGVKNIQYF
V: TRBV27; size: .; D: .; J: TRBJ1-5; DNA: TGTGCCAGCAGATTTACAGGCGGGGGCAATCAGCCCCAGCATTTT; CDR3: CASRFTGGGNQPQHF
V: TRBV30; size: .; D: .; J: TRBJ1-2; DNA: TGTGCCTGGGACAGGTACAACTATGGCTACACCTTC; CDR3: CAWDRYNYGYTF